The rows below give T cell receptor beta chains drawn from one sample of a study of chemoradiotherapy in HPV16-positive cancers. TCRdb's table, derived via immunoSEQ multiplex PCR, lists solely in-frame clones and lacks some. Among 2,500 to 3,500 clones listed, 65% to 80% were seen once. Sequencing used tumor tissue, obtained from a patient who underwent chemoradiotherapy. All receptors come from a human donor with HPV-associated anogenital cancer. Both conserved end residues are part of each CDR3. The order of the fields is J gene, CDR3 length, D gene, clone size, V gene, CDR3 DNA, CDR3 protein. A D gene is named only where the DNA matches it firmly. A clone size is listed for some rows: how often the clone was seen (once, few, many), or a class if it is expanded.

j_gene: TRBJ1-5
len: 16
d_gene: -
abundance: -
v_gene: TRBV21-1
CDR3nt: TGTGCCAGCAGCAAACCGGACAGGGGGCCCGGTCAGCCCCAGCATTTT
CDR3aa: CASSKPDRGPGQPQHF

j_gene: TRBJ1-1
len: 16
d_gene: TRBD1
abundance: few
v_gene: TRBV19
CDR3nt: TGTGCCAGTAGTCCAGGAATCGGTCAGGGGGTCACTGAAGCTTTCTTT
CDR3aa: CASSPGIGQGVTEAFF

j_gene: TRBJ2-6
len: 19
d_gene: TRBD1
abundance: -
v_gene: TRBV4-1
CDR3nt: TGCGCCAGCAGCTCTCGATTTGGACAGGGGGTAACTGGGGCCAACGTCCTGACTTTC
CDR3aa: CASSSRFGQGVTGANVLTF

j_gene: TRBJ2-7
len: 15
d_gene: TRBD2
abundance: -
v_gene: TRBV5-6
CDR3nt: TGTGCCAGCAGCCATGCGGGGGGGAGGTCCTACGAGCAGTACTTC
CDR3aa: CASSHAGGRSYEQYF

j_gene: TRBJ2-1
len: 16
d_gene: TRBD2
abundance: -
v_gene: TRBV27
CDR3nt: TGTGCCAGCAGTTCACGGACTAGCGGGGGGAATAATGAGCAGTTCTTC
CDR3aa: CASSSRTSGGNNEQFF

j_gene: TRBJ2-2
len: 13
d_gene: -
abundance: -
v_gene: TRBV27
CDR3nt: TGTGCCAGCAGTTTACTGGGTGGCGGGGAGCTGTTTTTT
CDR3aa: CASSLLGGGELFF

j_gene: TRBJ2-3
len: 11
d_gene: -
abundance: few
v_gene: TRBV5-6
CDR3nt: TGTGCCAGCAGCTCTACAGATACGCAGTATTTT
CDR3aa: CASSSTDTQYF

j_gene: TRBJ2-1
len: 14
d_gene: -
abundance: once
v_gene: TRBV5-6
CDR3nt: TGTGCCAGCAGCTTTGCGGGCACTTCAAATGAGCAGTTCTTC
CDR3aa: CASSFAGTSNEQFF

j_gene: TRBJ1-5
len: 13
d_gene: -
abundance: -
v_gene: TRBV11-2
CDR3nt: TGTGCCAGCAGCTTCACAGTGGATCAGCCCCAGCATTTT
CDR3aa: CASSFTVDQPQHF

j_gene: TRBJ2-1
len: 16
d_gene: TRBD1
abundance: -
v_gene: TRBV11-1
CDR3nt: TGTGCCAGCAGCCTAGCCCCGTACAGGGGGCGAAATGAGCAGTTCTTC
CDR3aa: CASSLAPYRGRNEQFF

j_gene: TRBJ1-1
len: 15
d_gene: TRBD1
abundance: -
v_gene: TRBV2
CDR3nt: TGTGCCAGCAGTGTAGGACAGGGGGCGAACACTGAAGCTTTCTTT
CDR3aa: CASSVGQGANTEAFF

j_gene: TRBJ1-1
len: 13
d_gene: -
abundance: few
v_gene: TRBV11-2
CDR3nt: TGTGCCAGCAGCCTCGAAATGAACACTGAAGCTTTCTTT
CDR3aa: CASSLEMNTEAFF

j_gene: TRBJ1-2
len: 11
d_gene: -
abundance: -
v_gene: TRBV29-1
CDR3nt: TGCAGCGTTGGACCGGGCTATGGCTACACCTTC
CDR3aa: CSVGPGYGYTF

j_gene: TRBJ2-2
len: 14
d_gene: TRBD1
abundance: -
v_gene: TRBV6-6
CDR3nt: TGTGCCAGCGCCCGACAGGGGTTCACCGGGGAGCTGTTTTTT
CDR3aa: CASARQGFTGELFF

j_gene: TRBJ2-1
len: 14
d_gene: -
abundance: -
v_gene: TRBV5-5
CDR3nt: TGTGCCAGCAGCTCGACTAGAACAATCAATGAGCAGTTCTTC
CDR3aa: CASSSTRTINEQFF

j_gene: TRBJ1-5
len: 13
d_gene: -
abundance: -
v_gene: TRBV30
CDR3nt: TGTGCCTGGAACAAGGAGGGAAGTCAGCCCCAGCATTTT
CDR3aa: CAWNKEGSQPQHF

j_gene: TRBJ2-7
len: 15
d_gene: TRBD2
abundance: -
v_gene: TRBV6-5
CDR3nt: TGTGCCAGCAGAGCTAAAGGGCAGGGAGGGGCCGAGCAGTACTTC
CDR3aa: CASRAKGQGGAEQYF

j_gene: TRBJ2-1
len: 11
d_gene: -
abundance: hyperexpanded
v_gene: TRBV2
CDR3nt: TGTGCCAGCAGTTACAGGGAAGAGCAGTTCTTC
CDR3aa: CASSYREEQFF

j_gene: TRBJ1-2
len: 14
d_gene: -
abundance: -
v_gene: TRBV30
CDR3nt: TGTGCCTGGAGTAAGAGGATTGCTAACTATGGCTACACCTTC
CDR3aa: CAWSKRIANYGYTF

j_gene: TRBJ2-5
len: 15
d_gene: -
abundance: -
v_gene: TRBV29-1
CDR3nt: TGCAGCGTTGTGGGCTTTGGGGACAATACGGAGACCCAGTACTTC
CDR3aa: CSVVGFGDNTETQYF

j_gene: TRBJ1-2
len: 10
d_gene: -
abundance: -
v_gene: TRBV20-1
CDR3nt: TGCAGTGCTAGATTCGAGGGCTACACCTTC
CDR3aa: CSARFEGYTF

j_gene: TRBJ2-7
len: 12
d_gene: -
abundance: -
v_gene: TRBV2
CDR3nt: TGTGCCAGCAGTGTCGACACCTACGAGCAGTACTTC
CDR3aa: CASSVDTYEQYF

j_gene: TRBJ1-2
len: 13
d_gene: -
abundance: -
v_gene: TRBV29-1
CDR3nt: TGCAGCGCCTCTCACAGGGTCCGCGGTGGCTACACCTTC
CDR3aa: CSASHRVRGGYTF

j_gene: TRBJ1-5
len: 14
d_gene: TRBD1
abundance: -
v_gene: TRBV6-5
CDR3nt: TGTGCCAGCAGCCTGACAGGGGGAAGTCAGCCCCAGCATTTT
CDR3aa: CASSLTGGSQPQHF

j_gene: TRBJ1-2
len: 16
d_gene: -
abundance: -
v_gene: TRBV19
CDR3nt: TGTGCCAGTACCTCTCCCCGCCTCAGGGACATCTATGGCTACACCTTC
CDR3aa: CASTSPRLRDIYGYTF

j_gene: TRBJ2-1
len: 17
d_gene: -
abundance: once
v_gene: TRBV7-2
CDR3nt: TGTGCCAGCAGCACCACGGGCCGCCGACTGTGGCATAATGAGCAGTTCTTC
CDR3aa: CASSTTGRRLWHNEQFF

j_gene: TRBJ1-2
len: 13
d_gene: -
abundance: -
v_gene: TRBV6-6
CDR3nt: TGTGCCAGCAGTTACGGGACAAGCTATGGCTACACCTTC
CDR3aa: CASSYGTSYGYTF

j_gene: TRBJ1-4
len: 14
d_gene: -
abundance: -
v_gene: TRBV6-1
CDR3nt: TGTGCCAGCAGCAGACAGCCAACTAATGAAAAACTGTTTTTT
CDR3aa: CASSRQPTNEKLFF

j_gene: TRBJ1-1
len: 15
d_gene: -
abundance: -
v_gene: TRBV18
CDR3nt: TGTGCCAGCTCACCCGGGCAGCTAAAGAACACTGAAGCTTTCTTT
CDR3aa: CASSPGQLKNTEAFF

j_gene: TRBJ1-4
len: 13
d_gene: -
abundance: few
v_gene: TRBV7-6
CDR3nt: TGTGCCAGCAGCCGTCTCGGGAATGAAAAACTGTTTTTT
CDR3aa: CASSRLGNEKLFF

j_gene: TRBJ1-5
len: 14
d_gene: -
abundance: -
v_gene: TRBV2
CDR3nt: TGTGCCAGCAGGCCAGCTTATAGCAATCAGCCCCAGCATTTT
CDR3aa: CASRPAYSNQPQHF

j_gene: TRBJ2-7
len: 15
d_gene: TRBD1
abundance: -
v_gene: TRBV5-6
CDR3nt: TGTGCCAGCAGCTTGTACCACACAGGGGGCTACGAGCAGTACTTC
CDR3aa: CASSLYHTGGYEQYF

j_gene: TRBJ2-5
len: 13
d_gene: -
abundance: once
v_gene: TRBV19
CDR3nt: TGTGCCAGTAGTATTATGCTACAAGAGACCCAGTACTTC
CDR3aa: CASSIMLQETQYF

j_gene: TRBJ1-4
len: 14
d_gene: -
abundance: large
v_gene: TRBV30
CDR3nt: TGTGCCTCCTCAGGGAACCCAACTAATGAAAAACTGTTTTTT
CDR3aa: CASSGNPTNEKLFF

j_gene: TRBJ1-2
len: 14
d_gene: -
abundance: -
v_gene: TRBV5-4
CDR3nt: TGTGCCAGCAGCTCCTCGGGCAGAGGCTATGGCTACACCTTC
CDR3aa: CASSSSGRGYGYTF

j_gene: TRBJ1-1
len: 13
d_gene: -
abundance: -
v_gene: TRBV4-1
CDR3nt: TGCGCCAGCAGCCAACGGGTGAACACTGAAGCTTTCTTT
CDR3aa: CASSQRVNTEAFF

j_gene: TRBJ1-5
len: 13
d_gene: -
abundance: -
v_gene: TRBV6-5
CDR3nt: TGTGCCAGCAGTTACCTTCCTACTCAGCCCCAGCATTTT
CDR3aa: CASSYLPTQPQHF

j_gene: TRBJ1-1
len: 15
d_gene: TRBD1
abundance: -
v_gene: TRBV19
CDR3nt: TGTGCCAGTAGTATAAATACAGGGGAGAACACTGAAGCTTTCTTT
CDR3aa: CASSINTGENTEAFF

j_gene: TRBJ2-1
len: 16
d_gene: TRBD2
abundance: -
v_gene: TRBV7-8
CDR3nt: TGTGCCAGCAGCACGACTCTAGCGGGAGGCGGCAATGAGCAGTTCTTC
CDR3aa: CASSTTLAGGGNEQFF

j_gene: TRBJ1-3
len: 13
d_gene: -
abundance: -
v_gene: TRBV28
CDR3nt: TGTGCCAGCAATAGGGGCTCTGGAAACACCATATATTTT
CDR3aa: CASNRGSGNTIYF

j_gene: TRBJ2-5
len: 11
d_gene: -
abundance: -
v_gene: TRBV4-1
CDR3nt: TGCGCCAGCAGCCAAGACGAGACCCAGTACTTC
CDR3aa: CASSQDETQYF

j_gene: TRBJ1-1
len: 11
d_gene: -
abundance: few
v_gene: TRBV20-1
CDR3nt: TGCAGTGCTAGAGTCTGGCCTGAAGCTTTCTTT
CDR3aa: CSARVWPEAFF

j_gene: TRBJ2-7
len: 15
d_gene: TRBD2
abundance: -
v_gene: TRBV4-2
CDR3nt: TGTGCCAGCAGCCAAGTAGGACTAGCTTTCTACGAGCAGTACTTC
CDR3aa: CASSQVGLAFYEQYF

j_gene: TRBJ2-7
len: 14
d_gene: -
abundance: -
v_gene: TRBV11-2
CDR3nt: TGTGCCAGCAGCTTGGGCCCCGCTGCCTACGAGCAGTACTTC
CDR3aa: CASSLGPAAYEQYF

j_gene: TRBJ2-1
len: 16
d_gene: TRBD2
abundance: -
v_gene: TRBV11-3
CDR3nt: TGTGCCAGCAGCCGCGTACAGTTCGGAGCGGGGCATGAGCAGTTCTTC
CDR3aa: CASSRVQFGAGHEQFF

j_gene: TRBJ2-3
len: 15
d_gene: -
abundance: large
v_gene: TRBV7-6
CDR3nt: TGTGCCAGCAGCTTTAGCCTAGCGATCACAGATACGCAGTATTTT
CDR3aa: CASSFSLAITDTQYF

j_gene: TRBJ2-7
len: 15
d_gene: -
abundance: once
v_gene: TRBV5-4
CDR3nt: TGTGCCAGCAGTCCCACTACAGGGATCTCCTACGAGCAGTACTTC
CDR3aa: CASSPTTGISYEQYF

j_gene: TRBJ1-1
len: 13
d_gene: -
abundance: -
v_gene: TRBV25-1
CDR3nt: TGTGCCAGCAGGGCGGACTCGATTACTGAAGCTTTCTTT
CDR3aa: CASRADSITEAFF

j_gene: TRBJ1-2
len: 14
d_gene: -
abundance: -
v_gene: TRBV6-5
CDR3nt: TGTGCCAGCAGTGGCCCCGGGACACCTCGGGGCTACACCTTC
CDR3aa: CASSGPGTPRGYTF

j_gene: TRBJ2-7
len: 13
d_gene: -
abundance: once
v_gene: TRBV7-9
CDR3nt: TGTGCCAGCAGCCTAACGAGCTCCTACGAGCAGTACTTC
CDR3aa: CASSLTSSYEQYF

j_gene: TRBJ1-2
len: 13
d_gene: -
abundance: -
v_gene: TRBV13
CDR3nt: TGTGCCAGCAGCTTAGGCCGGAGTGGGGGCTACACCTTC
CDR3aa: CASSLGRSGGYTF

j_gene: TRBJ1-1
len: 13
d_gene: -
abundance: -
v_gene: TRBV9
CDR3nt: TGTGCCAGCAGCGTAGAGGGGGGGACTGAAGCTTTCTTT
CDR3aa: CASSVEGGTEAFF

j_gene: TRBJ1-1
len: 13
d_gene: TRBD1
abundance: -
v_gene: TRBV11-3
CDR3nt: TGTGCCAGCAGCCTATTAGGGGGCGCTGAAGCTTTCTTT
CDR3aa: CASSLLGGAEAFF

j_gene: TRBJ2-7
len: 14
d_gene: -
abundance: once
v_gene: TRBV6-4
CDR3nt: TGTGCCAGCAGTGGCTGGGATCCTGCCGGCGAGCAGTACTTC
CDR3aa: CASSGWDPAGEQYF

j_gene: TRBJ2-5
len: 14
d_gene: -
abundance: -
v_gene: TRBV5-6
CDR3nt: TGTGCCAGCAGCCCGTACGCAGGGATGGAGACCCAGTACTTC
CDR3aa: CASSPYAGMETQYF

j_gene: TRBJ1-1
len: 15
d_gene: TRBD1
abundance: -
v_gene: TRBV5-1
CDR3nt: TGCGCCAGCAGCCCCGGGACAGGGGGGGAGAGTGAAGCTTTCTTT
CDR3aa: CASSPGTGGESEAFF

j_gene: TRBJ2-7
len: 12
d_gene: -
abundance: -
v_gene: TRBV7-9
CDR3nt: TGTGCCAGCAGCTCCTTGGCGGGGGAGCAGTACTTC
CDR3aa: CASSSLAGEQYF